Below, one T cell receptor beta chain is given with its context. Antigen specificity is unknown. The data stem from a study of cytomegalovirus exposure and HLA in healthy donors. Whole-study context: Around 81% of roughly 430 genotyped donors fell in the Caucasian-associated ancestry cluster. General study results and limits: No immune exposure information besides CMV serostatus was available. Three chains linked to CMV were shown in vitro to be specific for CMV antigens.

This CDR3 spans 14 amino acids. Trimming pared 2 bases from V and 9 bases from J, leaving 17 bases between. CDR1 and CDR2 (germline): PRHDT, FYEKMQ (reference sequence). Primers: 60 Vbeta forward and 13 Jbeta reverse. Profiled with immunoSEQ multiplex PCR; TCRdb holds only in-frame clones, not every one. The sample shows about 95,000 clones, 65% to 80% of them seen only once. As for the donors, each was a healthy bone marrow donor. Sequencing was carried out using PBMCs. The TCR originated in a woman between 45 and 60 years old in good health and CMV-seropositive. The chain employs TRBV13 and TRBJ2-7, with D possibly being TRBD1 (5 bases). The CDR3 spells CASSLRQGTGVQYF. CDR3 DNA sequence: TGTGCCAGCAGCTTACGTCAGGGAACGGGCGTGCAGTACTTC.